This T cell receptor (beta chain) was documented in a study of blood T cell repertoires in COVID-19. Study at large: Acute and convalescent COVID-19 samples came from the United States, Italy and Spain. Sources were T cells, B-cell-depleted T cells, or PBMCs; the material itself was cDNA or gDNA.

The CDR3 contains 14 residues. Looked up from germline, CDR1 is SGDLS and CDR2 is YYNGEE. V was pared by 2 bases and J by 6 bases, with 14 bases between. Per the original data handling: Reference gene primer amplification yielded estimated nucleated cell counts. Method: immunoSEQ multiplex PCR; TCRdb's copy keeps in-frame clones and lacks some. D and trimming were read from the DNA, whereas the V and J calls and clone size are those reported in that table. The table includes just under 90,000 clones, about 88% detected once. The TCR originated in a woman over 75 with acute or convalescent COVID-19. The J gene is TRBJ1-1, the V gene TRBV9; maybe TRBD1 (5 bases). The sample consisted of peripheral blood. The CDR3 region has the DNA TGTGCCAGCAGCGTCGACAGTCCTAACGCTGAAGCTTTCTTT. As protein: CASSVDSPNAEAFF.